The 3 T cell receptor beta chains in this list originate from one sample, sequenced in a study of blood T cell repertoires in COVID-19. Assay: immunoSEQ multiplex PCR; the TCRdb copy retains only in-frame clones and omits some. Among 200,000 to 250,000 clones listed, roughly 90% were seen once. Sequences were obtained from peripheral blood. The receptors derive from a woman aged 50 to 60 with acute or convalescent COVID-19.

The chain uses TRBV11-2 and TRBJ2-7, with 8 bases fitting TRBD1. The CDR3 length is 12 residues. Germline lookup yields CDR1 SGHAT and CDR2 FQNNGV. J gave up 5 bases and V 5 bases, and 2 bases lay outside the gene matches. The CDR3 coding sequence is TGTGCCAGCAGCCCGACAGGGGACGAGCAGTACTTC. Amino acid sequence: CASSPTGDEQYF. Complete variable domain (other parts from reference TRBV11-2 and TRBJ2-7): EAGVAQSPRYKIIEKRQSVAFWCNPISGHATLYWYQQILGQGPKLLIQFQNNGVVDDSQLPKDRFSAERLKGVDSTLKIQPAKLEDSAVYLCASSPTGDEQYFGPGTRLTVT.

The chain employs TRBV11-3 and TRBJ1-6; 9 bases are a match to TRBD1. The CDR3 has 15 amino acids. The junction had 5 bases not matched to a gene; V was cut back by 5 bases and J by 6 bases. Germline lookup yields CDR1 SGHNT and CDR2 YENEEA. The CDR3 nucleotides read TGTGCCAGCAGCCGAGCGGGACAGGGTAATTCACCCCTCCACTTT. Translation: CASSRAGQGNSPLHF. Supplemented by reference TRBV11-3 and TRBJ1-6, the full variable domain reads EAGVVQSPRYKIIEKKQPVAFWCNPISGHNTLYWYLQNLGQGPELLIRYENEEAVDDSQLPKDRFSAERLKGVDSTLKIQPAELGDSAVYLCASSRAGQGNSPLHFGNGTRLTVT.

This rearrangement joins TRBV11-3 to TRBJ2-5; a possible D gene is TRBD2 (6 bases). Germline CDR1 is SGHNT and CDR2 is YENEEA. With 1 base removed from V and 2 bases from J, the gap between germline ends came to 8 bases. The CDR3 covers 14 residues. The CDR3 region has the DNA TGTGCCAGCAGCTTAGCGGGAGAGCAAGAGACCCAGTACTTC. Protein product: CASSLAGEQETQYF.